Listed here are 30 T cell receptor beta chains from one sample, sequenced in a study of blood T cell repertoires in COVID-19. Only in-frame clones appear in the TCRdb table, and some are missing; sequencing was by immunoSEQ multiplex PCR. This sample has about 35,000 clones, with roughly 80% found just once. The sample was peripheral blood. These TCRs come from a man in his sixties in a cohort sampled during active COVID-19.

This clone was found once. This chain joins TRBV19 and TRBJ1-5; 10 bases match TRBD1. Per the germline V gene, CDR1 is LNHDA and CDR2 is SQIVND (reference sequence). V lost 5 bases and J lost 3; bases outside the gene matches: 10. This CDR3 has 17 amino acids. CDR3 nucleotides: TGTGCCAGTAGTTTCTGGCCGACAGGGGGCAACAATCAGCCCCAGCATTTT. Amino acids: CASSFWPTGGNNQPQHF.

The gene calls are TRBV18 and TRBJ2-7; D remains ambiguous. V was pared by 3 bases and J by 0 bases, with 12 bases between. CDR1 is KGHSH and CDR2 is LQKENI in the germline V gene. The CDR3 extends over 15 amino acids. CDR3 sequence: CASSPFVSVSYEQYF. In DNA form, the CDR3 reads TGTGCCAGCTCACCTTTCGTTTCCGTCTCCTACGAGCAGTACTTC.

V usage is TRBV5-1 and J usage is TRBJ2-1; D is unclear. Trimming removed 0 bases at V and 6 bases at J, with 10 bases between. Germline V CDR1 and CDR2: SGHRS, YFSETQ. The CDR3 extends over 14 amino acids. This chain's CDR3 is CASSLESHLNEQFF. The CDR3 DNA follows: TGCGCCAGCAGCTTGGAAAGCCATCTCAATGAGCAGTTCTTC.

The chain has TRBV19 and TRBJ1-5; D is unresolved. CDR1 is LNHDA and CDR2 is SQIVND in the germline V gene (reference sequence). This CDR3 spans 13 amino acids. V lost 5 bases and J lost 1, with 6 bases in between. The CDR3: CASSEVSNQPQHF. As DNA, the CDR3 is TGTGCCAGTAGTGAGGTCAGCAATCAGCCCCAGCATTTT.

The rearrangement links TRBV28 to TRBJ1-4; 7 bases are a match to TRBD1. Per germline, CDR1 MDHEN and CDR2 SYDVKM. V shed 6 bases and J 8 bases; nucleotides not matched to a gene: 9. This CDR3 contains 14 residues. CDR3: CASRIGGAREKLFF. The CDR3 nucleotides are TGTGCCAGCAGGATAGGGGGCGCCAGGGAAAAACTGTTTTTT.

The V and J genes are TRBV4-1 and TRBJ1-4; perhaps TRBD1 as D (5 bases). The CDR3 has 16 amino acids. V was pared by 0 bases and J by 10 bases, with 18 bases between. Germline values: CDR1 MGHRA, CDR2 YSYEKL. The CDR3 region is CASSQDGNRSSRKLFF. The CDR3 coding sequence is TGCGCCAGCAGCCAAGATGGGAACAGGTCATCACGAAAACTGTTTTTT.

The rearrangement joins TRBV21-1 to TRBJ2-3; the D call TRBD2 from the table was never checked on the DNA. TRBV21-1 is noted as a pseudogene. The CDR3 runs to 14 residues. The CDR3 DNA reads as TGTGCCCCGCGAGCGGGACACTCCACAGATACGCAGTATTTT. It specifies CAPRAGHSTDTQYF.

This clone has just a few counts. The chain uses TRBV6-6 and TRBJ1-1; D not certain. The CDR3 is 14 residues long. Germline V gene sequence: CDR1 MNHNY, CDR2 SVGAGI (reference sequence). V lost 8 bases and J lost 4, with 17 bases in between. CDR3 nucleotides: TGTGCCAGCGACACACCGGCAGGTGGCACTGAAGCTTTCTTT. As protein: CASDTPAGGTEAFF.

This chain joins TRBV7-8 and TRBJ2-3, with 11 bases matching TRBD2. V dropped 2 bases and J dropped 3; count of bases not matched to a gene: 7. CDR3 length: 17 amino acids. The germline V gene encodes CDR1 SGHVS and CDR2 FQNEAQ. CDR3 sequence: CASSLQTSGVRTDTQYF. CDR3 bases: TGTGCCAGCAGCTTACAGACTAGCGGGGTACGGACAGATACGCAGTATTTT. Full variable domain (rest looked up from reference TRBV7-8 and TRBJ2-3): GAGVSQSPRYKVAKRGQDVALRCDPISGHVSLFWYQQALGQGPEFLTYFQNEAQLDKSGLPSDRFFAERPEGSVSTLKIQRTQQEDSAVYLCASSLQTSGVRTDTQYFGPGTRLTVL.

This chain connects TRBV7-7 to TRBJ2-1, with TRBD1 identical over 9 bases. Germline V gene lookup returns CDR1 SSHAT and CDR2 FNYEAQ (reference sequence). The length of the CDR3 is 15 residues. The V gene end was trimmed by 5 bases and the J gene end by 2 bases; junction bases not matched to a gene: 4. The DNA of the CDR3 is TGTGCCAGCAGCCCCGGGACAGGGACCTACAATGAGCAGTTCTTC. Translating it yields CASSPGTGTYNEQFF.

The chain uses TRBV2 and TRBJ1-5, with D perhaps TRBD1 (5 bases). V dropped 7 bases and J dropped 0 bases, with 10 bases sitting between them. The germline CDR1 and CDR2 sequences are SNHLY and FYNNEI. The CDR3 is made up of 14 amino acids. The CDR3 protein is CASKTGDSNQPQHF. The CDR3 DNA follows: TGTGCCAGCAAAACAGGCGATAGCAATCAGCCCCAGCATTTT. The entire variable domain, with the rest obtained from reference TRBV2 and TRBJ1-5, is as follows: EPEVTQTPSHQVTQMGQEVILRCVPISNHLYFYWYRQILGQKVEFLVSFYNNEISEKSEIFDDQFSVERPDGSNFTLKIRSTKLEDSAMYFCASKTGDSNQPQHFGDGTRLSIL.

This sequence joins TRBV5-1 and TRBJ2-3; 7 bases are a match to TRBD1. The V gene's germline CDR1 is SGHRS and CDR2 YFSETQ. Unmatched junction bases numbered 10, after V lost 4 bases and J lost 2 bases. CDR3 size: 16 residues. CDR3 nucleotide sequence: TGCGCCAGCAGCACAGGGGAGAGAGGGAACACAGATACGCAGTATTTT. It encodes CASSTGERGNTDTQYF.

This clone showed up just a few times. V usage is TRBV9 and J usage is TRBJ2-5; tentative D call: TRBD2 (6 bases). Germline V gene sequence: CDR1 SGDLS, CDR2 YYNGEE. V lost 0 bases and J lost 1, with 13 bases in between. The CDR3 runs 16 residues. The CDR3 DNA is TGTGCCAGCAGCGTAGGCGGGGACCGACTCCAAGAGACCCAGTACTTC. Amino acid sequence: CASSVGGDRLQETQYF.

This clone showed up just a few times. This chain uses TRBV5-1 with TRBJ2-7; a possible D gene is TRBD2 (5 bases). The germline gives CDR1 SGHRS, CDR2 YFSETQ. The CDR3 contains 15 residues. Trimming shortened V by 7 bases and J by 4 bases, and 21 bases separated the two germline ends. The CDR3 nucleotides read TGCGCCAGCGGCAGAGGGCAGACCCAACCTTACGAGCAGTACTTC. It yields the protein CASGRGQTQPYEQYF.

The chain joins TRBV20-1 to TRBJ2-2, with unresolved D. The germline V and J ends were trimmed by 5 bases and 5 bases, with 6 bases remaining between them. Germline assignment: CDR1 DFQATT and CDR2 SNEGSKA (reference sequence). CDR3 size: 11 residues. The CDR3 loop is CSALRTGELFF. CDR3 DNA: TGCAGTGCTCTGAGGACCGGGGAGCTGTTTTTT.

V is TRBV9 and J is TRBJ2-3; D not resolved. The CDR3 consists of 17 residues. Germline V gene data show CDR1 as SGDLS and CDR2 as YYNGEE. Trimming cost V 4 bases and J 1 base, with 19 bases left between them. The CDR3 nucleotides are TGTGCCAGCAGCCCGTACCTCAAAGGAGAGGGCACAGATACGCAGTATTTT. Amino acids: CASSPYLKGEGTDTQYF. Full variable domain (rest looked up from reference TRBV9 and TRBJ2-3): DSGVTQTPKHLITATGQRVTLRCSPRSGDLSVYWYQQSLDQGLQFLIQYYNGEERAKGNILERFSAQQFPDLHSELNLSSLELGDSALYFCASSPYLKGEGTDTQYFGPGTRLTVL.

The rearrangement uses TRBV6-4 and TRBJ1-5; D is unresolved. Germline lookup yields CDR1 MRHNA and CDR2 SNTAGT. Trimming took 4 bases from V and 0 from J, leaving 16 bases between them. The length of the CDR3 is 17 residues. The CDR3 coding sequence is TGTGCCAGCAGTGTTTGGCCGCCCCAAGATAGCAATCAGCCCCAGCATTTT. This translates into CASSVWPPQDSNQPQHF.

This sequence joins TRBV11-2 and TRBJ1-3; D call uncertain. V lost 5 bases and J lost 4, with 15 bases in between. The CDR3 has 15 residues. CDR1 is SGHAT, CDR2 FQNNGV, per germline. CDR3 amino acids: CASSLPAGSGNTIYF. For the CDR3, the DNA is TGTGCCAGCAGCCTCCCGGCGGGGTCCGGAAACACCATATATTTT. The full variable domain, rest sourced from reference TRBV11-2 and TRBJ1-3, is EAGVAQSPRYKIIEKRQSVAFWCNPISGHATLYWYQQILGQGPKLLIQFQNNGVVDDSQLPKDRFSAERLKGVDSTLKIQPAKLEDSAVYLCASSLPAGSGNTIYFGEGSWLTVV.

J is TRBJ2-5 and V is TRBV6-5, with D possibly matching TRBD2 (6 bases). CDR1 and CDR2 (germline): MNHEY, SVGAGI. The CDR3 spans 11 residues. The V and J ends lost 9 bases and 7 bases respectively, with 12 bases between them. The chain's CDR3 is CASGAGGTQYF. CDR3 in DNA: TGTGCCAGTGGGGCCGGGGGGACCCAGTACTTC.

The rearrangement links TRBV7-9 to TRBJ2-3; 9 bases line up with TRBD1. V trimming: 5 bases; J trimming: 5 bases; junction bases outside the gene matches: 5. The CDR3 covers 14 residues. The germline CDR1 and CDR2 sequences are SEHNR and FQNEAQ (reference sequence). CDR3 in DNA: TGTGCCAGCAGCGCCGACAGGGGGGGAGATACGCAGTATTTT. This encodes CASSADRGGDTQYF. Full variable domain (outside the CDR3, taken from reference TRBV7-9 and TRBJ2-3): DTGVSQNPRHKITKRGQNVTFRCDPISEHNRLYWYRQTLGQGPEFLTYFQNEAQLEKSRLLSDRFSAERPKGSFSTLEIQRTEQGDSAMYLCASSADRGGDTQYFGPGTRLTVL.

The J gene is TRBJ2-3, the V gene TRBV9, with D uncertain. Looked up from germline, CDR1 is SGDLS and CDR2 is YYNGEE. Trimming left V 2 bases short and J 3 bases short, with 4 bases between. CDR3 length equals 12 residues. CDR3 in amino acids: CASSVITDTQYF. In DNA, the CDR3 is TGTGCCAGCAGCGTTATAACAGATACGCAGTATTTT.

This clone was counted once. The J gene is TRBJ2-5, the V gene TRBV7-8; the match to TRBD2 covers 11 bases. The CDR3 spans 16 residues. V was pared by 1 base and J by 5 bases, with 6 bases of the junction left unmatched. In germline, CDR1 is SGHVS, CDR2 FQNEAQ. CDR3 DNA sequence: TGTGCCAGCAGCTTAGGATCTAGCGGGAGGATGGAGACCCAGTACTTC. The encoded protein is CASSLGSSGRMETQYF.

The CDR3 here is CASSLPRQGMGGYTF. The CDR3 bases are TGTGCCAGCAGCCTACCTAGACAGGGAATGGGGGGCTACACCTTC. The V and J genes are TRBV11-2 and TRBJ1-2; 7 bases agree with TRBD1. V lost 5 bases to trimming and J lost 8 bases; unmatched junction nucleotides: 14. The V gene's germline CDR1 is SGHAT and CDR2 FQNNGV. This CDR3 region has 15 residues.

This chain connects TRBV5-1 to TRBJ2-7; D might be TRBD1 (6 bases). Trimming removed 4 bases from V and 3 bases from J, with 17 bases in between. The germline CDR1 and CDR2 sequences are SGHRS and YFSETQ. This CDR3 region has 15 residues. This CDR3 reads CASSQLSGHSYEQYF. Written as DNA, the CDR3 is TGCGCCAGCAGCCAACTATCGGGACACAGCTACGAGCAGTACTTC.

The rearrangement links TRBV7-2 to TRBJ1-1; D call uncertain. Deletions cut 2 bases from V and 4 bases from J, with 11 bases between. The CDR3 totals 14 residues. From germline, CDR1 is SGHTA and CDR2 FQGNSA. CDR3 in DNA: TGTGCCAGCAGCTTATCCACCCTAGGCACTGAAGCTTTCTTT. Its translation is CASSLSTLGTEAFF.

This rearrangement joins TRBV29-1 to TRBJ1-2; TRBD1 agrees at 10 bases. The CDR3 has 16 residues. Per the germline V gene, CDR1 is SQVTM and CDR2 is ANQGSEA. V lost 1 base, J lost 4 bases, and 9 bases stayed unmatched. The CDR3 loop is CSVEGSGQGPVYGYTF. CDR3 sequence (DNA): TGCAGCGTTGAAGGCTCGGGACAGGGGCCCGTCTATGGCTACACCTTC.

This clone was recorded only once. The chain couples TRBV28 to TRBJ1-3, with D tentatively TRBD1 (6 bases). This CDR3 region has 16 residues. Germline V gene data show CDR1 as MDHEN and CDR2 as SYDVKM. V shed 3 bases and J shed 0 bases, with 12 bases lying between them. The CDR3 bases are TGTGCCAGCAGTTTGACAGGTCTTTTCTCTGGAAACACCATATATTTT. Translation gives CASSLTGLFSGNTIYF.

The chain couples TRBV19 to TRBJ1-5, with D possibly TRBD1 on 5 matching bases. This CDR3 region has 15 residues. Germline CDR1 and CDR2: LNHDA and SQIVND (reference sequence). V was clipped by 0 bases and J by 6 bases, with 12 bases between them. CDR3 sequence: CASSIDGWGGQPQHF. CDR3 sequence (DNA): TGTGCCAGTAGTATAGATGGGTGGGGGGGTCAGCCCCAGCATTTT. Based on the CDR3 plus reference TRBV19 and TRBJ1-5, the full variable domain is DGGITQSPKYLFRKEGQNVTLSCEQNLNHDAMYWYRQDPGQGLRLIYYSQIVNDFQKGDIAEGYSVSREKKESFPLTVTSAQKNPTAFYLCASSIDGWGGQPQHFGDGTRLSIL.

The chain has TRBV19 and TRBJ1-1; D gene uncertain. CDR1 and CDR2 from the germline V gene are LNHDA and SQIVND (reference sequence). Trimming removed 1 base from V and 0 bases from J, with 6 bases in between. The CDR3 has 14 amino acids. As DNA, the CDR3 is TGTGCCAGTAGTATAGCCCAGTTGAACACTGAAGCTTTCTTT. Its translation: CASSIAQLNTEAFF.

The chain carries TRBV5-5 and TRBJ2-3, with a possible D match to TRBD1 (5 bases). The V gene's germline CDR1 is SGHKS and CDR2 YYEKEE (reference sequence). The CDR3 has 15 residues. V lost 7 bases, J lost 0 bases, and 15 bases lay in between. CDR3 DNA sequence: TGTGCCAGCTTCAGGACACCTAAGAGCACAGATACGCAGTATTTT. It specifies CASFRTPKSTDTQYF.